This entry concerns a single TCR beta chain. Its antigen is unidentified. This sample was taken from a study of cytomegalovirus exposure and HLA in healthy donors. Findings and limits, study-wide: Relative to equally common others, HLA-associated TCR beta chains showed greater clonal expansion in a later analysis. A previous analysis found most TCR beta V segments productive roughly 87% or roughly 30% of the time.

PCR used 60 Vbeta primers and 13 Jbeta primers. Data came from immunoSEQ multiplex PCR; TCRdb stores just in-frame clones and leaves some out. Here the sample spans around 130,000 clones, roughly three quarters being singletons. The TCR sequence derives from a woman aged 55-69 years in good health and CMV-seronegative. Sequencing input: PBMCs.

CDR3 bases: TGTGCCAGCAGCAAGAACTTCGACAAAGCTAACTATGGCTACACCTTC. Protein sequence: CASSKNFDKANYGYTF. This sequence joins TRBV7-9 and TRBJ1-2; D is unresolved. CDR1 and CDR2 (germline): SEHNR, FQNEAQ (reference sequence). The CDR3 sequence is 16 residues long. Trimming cost V 5 bases and J 0 bases, with 16 bases left between them.